This T cell receptor (beta chain) was sequenced during a study of blood T cells in healthy people across ages. In the case of this clonotype: Its matching antigen is unknown.

The authors ran a second PCR of roughly 6 to 11 cycles using a sample-barcoded 5' primer and a J-beta primer mix. Each of the samples gave a minimum of 2.5 million paired-end reads that contained CDR3. TCRdb processed the 5' RACE reads anew with MiXCR; each CDR3 protein has one entry. Among roughly 650,000 distinct CDR3 sequences listed, 32% were seen once. The CDR3 covers 14 residues. Germline V CDR1 and CDR2: DFQATT, SNEGSKA (reference sequence). V lost 0 bases and J 6 bases, leaving 15 bases between the germline ends. Whole-study findings and limits: Donor CMV status, an unknown factor, possibly confounded changes in expanded clonotypes. Estimated diversity, derived from one million T cells, was regarded as an underestimate. Long-lived donors had more naive CD4+ cells and higher diversity than aged donors.

Source material: blood. This clonotype was obtained from a woman over 75 in good health. This chain connects TRBV20-1 to TRBJ2-7; possible D gene TRBD1, 7 bases. The CDR3: CSARDLEGASEQYF. CDR3 nucleotides: TGCAGTGCTAGAGATCTGGAGGGGGCAAGCGAGCAGTACTTC.